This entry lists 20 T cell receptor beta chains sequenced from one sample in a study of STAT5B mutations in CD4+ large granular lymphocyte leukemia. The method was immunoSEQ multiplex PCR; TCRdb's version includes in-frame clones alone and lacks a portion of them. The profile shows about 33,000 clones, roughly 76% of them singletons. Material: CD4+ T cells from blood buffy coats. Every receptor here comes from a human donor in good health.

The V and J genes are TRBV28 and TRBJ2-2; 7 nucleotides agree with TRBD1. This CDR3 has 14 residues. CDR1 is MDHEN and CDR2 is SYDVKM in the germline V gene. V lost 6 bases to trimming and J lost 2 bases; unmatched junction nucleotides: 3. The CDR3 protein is CASRGTVNTGELFF. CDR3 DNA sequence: TGTGCCAGCAGAGGGACAGTAAACACCGGGGAGCTGTTTTTT. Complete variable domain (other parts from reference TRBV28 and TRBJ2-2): DVKVTQSSRYLVKRTGEKVFLECVQDMDHENMFWYRQDPGLGLRLIYFSYDVKMKEKGDIPEGYSVSREKKERFSLILESASTNQTSMYLCASRGTVNTGELFFGEGSRLTVL.

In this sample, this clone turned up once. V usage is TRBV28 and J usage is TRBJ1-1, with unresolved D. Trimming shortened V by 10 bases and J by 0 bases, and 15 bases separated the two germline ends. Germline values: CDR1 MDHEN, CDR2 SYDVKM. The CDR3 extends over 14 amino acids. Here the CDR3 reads CATGGPTLNTEAFF. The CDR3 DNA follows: TGTGCCACCGGAGGGCCTACTTTGAACACTGAAGCTTTCTTT.

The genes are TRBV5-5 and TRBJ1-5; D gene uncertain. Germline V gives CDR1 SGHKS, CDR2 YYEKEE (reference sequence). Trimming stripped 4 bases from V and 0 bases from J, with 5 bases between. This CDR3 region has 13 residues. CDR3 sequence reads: CASSRDSNQPQHF. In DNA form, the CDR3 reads TGTGCCAGCAGCCGTGATAGCAATCAGCCCCAGCATTTT.

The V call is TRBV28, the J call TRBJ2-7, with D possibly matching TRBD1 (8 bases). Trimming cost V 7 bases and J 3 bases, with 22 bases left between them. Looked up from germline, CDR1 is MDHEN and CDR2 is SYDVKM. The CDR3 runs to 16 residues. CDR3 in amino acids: CASTTPGTGLDYEQYF. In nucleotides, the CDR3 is TGTGCCAGCACCACCCCCGGGACAGGACTAGACTACGAGCAGTACTTC.

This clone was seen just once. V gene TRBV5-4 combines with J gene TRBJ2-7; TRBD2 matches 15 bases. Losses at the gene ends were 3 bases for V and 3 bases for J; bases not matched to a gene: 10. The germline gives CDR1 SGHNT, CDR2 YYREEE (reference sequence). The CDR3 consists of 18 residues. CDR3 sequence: CASSSPGTSGRHGYEQYF. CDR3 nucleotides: TGTGCCAGCAGCTCGCCCGGGACTAGCGGGAGGCATGGCTACGAGCAGTACTTC.

CDR3 sequence reads: CASSLEAAGGVETQYF. The CDR3 DNA follows: TGTGCCAGCAGCTTAGAAGCGGCGGGAGGGGTAGAGACCCAGTACTTC. The chain combines TRBV7-2 with TRBJ2-5; 9 nucleotides line up with TRBD2. The CDR3 loop spans 16 amino acids. CDR1 and CDR2 (germline): SGHTA, FQGNSA. The trim removed 1 base at V and 4 bases at J, leaving 7 bases unmatched.

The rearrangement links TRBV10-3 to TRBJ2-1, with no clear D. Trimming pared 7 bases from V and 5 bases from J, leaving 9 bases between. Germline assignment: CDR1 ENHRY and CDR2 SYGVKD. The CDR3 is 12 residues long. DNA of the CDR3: TGTGCCATCAACAAGCGTGACAATGAGCAGTTCTTC. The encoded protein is CAINKRDNEQFF.

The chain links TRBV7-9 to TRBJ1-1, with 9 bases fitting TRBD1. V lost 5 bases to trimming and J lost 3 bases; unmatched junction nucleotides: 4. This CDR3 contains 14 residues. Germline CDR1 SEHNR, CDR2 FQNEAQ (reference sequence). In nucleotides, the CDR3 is TGTGCCAGCAGCCTCCGACAGGGGGACACTGAAGCTTTCTTT. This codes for CASSLRQGDTEAFF.

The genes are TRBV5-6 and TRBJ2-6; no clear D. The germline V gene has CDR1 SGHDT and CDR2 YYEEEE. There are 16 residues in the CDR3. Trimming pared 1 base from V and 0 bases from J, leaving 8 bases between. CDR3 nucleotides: TGTGCCAGCAGCTTGCCACAGTTCTCTGGGGCCAACGTCCTGACTTTC. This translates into CASSLPQFSGANVLTF. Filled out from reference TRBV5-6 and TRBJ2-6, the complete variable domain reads DAGVTQSPTHLIKTRGQQVTLRCSPKSGHDTVSWYQQALGQGPQFIFQYYEEEERQRGNFPDRFSGHQFPNYSSELNVNALLLGDSALYLCASSLPQFSGANVLTFGAGSRLTVL.

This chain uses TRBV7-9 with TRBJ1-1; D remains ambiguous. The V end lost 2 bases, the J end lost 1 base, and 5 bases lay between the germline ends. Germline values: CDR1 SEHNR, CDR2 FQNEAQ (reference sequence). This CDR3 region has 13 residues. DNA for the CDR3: TGTGCCAGCAGCTTAAATAAGAACACTGAAGCTTTCTTT. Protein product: CASSLNKNTEAFF.

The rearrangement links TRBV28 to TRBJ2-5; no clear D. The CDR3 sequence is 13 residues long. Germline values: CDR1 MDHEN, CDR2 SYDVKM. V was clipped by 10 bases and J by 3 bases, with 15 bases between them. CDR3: CATQPWNKETQYF. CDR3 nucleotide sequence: TGTGCCACCCAGCCCTGGAACAAAGAGACCCAGTACTTC.

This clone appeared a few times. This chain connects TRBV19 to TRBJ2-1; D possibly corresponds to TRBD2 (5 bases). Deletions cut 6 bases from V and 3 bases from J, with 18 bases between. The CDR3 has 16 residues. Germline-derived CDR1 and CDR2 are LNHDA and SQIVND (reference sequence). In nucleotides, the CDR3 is TGTGCCAGTAGCTTGGTAGCTGCTAGCCGCTACAATGAGCAGTTCTTC. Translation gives CASSLVAASRYNEQFF.

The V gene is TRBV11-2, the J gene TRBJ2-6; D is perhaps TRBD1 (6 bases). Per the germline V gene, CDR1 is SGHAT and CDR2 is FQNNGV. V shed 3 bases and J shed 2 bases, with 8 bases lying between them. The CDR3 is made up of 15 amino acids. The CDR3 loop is CASSFTGPGANVLTF. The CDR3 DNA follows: TGTGCCAGCAGCTTCACAGGGCCTGGGGCCAACGTCCTGACTTTC.

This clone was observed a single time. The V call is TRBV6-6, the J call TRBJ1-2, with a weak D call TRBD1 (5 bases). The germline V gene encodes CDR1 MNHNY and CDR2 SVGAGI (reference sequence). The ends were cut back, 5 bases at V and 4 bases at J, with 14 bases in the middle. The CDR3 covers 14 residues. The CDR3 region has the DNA TGTGCCAGCAGTCATCCCGGGGGGGGCTATGGCTACACCTTC. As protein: CASSHPGGGYGYTF.

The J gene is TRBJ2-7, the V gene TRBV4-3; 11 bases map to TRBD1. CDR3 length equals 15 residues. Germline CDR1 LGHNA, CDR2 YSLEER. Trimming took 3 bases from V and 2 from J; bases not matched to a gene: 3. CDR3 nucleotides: TGCGCCAGCAGCCAGGGACAGGGGGGCGCCTACGAGCAGTACTTC. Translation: CASSQGQGGAYEQYF.

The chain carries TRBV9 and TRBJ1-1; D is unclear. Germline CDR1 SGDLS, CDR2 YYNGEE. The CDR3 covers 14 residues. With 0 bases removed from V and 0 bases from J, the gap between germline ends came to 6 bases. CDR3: CASSVVSLNTEAFF. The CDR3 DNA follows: TGTGCCAGCAGCGTAGTTTCACTGAACACTGAAGCTTTCTTT.

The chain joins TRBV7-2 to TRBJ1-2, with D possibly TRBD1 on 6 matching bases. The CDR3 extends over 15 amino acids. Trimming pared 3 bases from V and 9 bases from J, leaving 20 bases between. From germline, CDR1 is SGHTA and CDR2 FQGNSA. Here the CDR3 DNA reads TGTGCCAGCAGCTTGGTGAGGGGGGAGCCTATGAGCTACACCTTC. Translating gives CASSLVRGEPMSYTF.

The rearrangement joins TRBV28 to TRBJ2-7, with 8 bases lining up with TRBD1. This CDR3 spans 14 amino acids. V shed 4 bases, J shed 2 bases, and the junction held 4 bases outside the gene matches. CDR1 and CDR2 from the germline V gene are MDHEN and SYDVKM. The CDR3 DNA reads TGTGCCAGCAGTTCCGACAGGGGAGCCTACGAGCAGTACTTC. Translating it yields CASSSDRGAYEQYF.

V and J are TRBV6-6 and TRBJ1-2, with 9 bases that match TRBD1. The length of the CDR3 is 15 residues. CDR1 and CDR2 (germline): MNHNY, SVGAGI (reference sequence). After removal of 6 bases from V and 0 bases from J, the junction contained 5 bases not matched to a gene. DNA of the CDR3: TGTGCCAGCAGGGGCGGGACAGGGACTAACTATGGCTACACCTTC. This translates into CASRGGTGTNYGYTF.

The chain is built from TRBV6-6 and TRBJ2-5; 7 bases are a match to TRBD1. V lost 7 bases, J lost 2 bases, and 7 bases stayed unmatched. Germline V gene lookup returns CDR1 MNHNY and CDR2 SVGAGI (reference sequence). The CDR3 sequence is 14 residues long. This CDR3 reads CASTLGGWQETQYF. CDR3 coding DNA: TGTGCCAGCACTTTAGGGGGCTGGCAAGAGACCCAGTACTTC.